The 7 T cell receptor beta chains in this list originate from one sample, sequenced in a study of cytomegalovirus exposure and HLA in healthy donors (dated by TCRdb to about 2017). The receptor library was made with the immunoSEQ multiplex PCR assay. For the multiplex PCR, a mixture combining 60 forward primers for TCR Vbeta segments and 13 reverse primers for TCR Jbeta segments was used. TCRdb mirrors the immuneACCESS table, restricted to in-frame sequences. Some clones are absent from its copies; in checked studies, under half trace to an unresolved V gene, and the reason for the others is unknown. The sample contains about 150,000 clones, 65% to 80% of them found a single time. Of the sample, 2.5% to 3.5% is held by the ten largest clones. The material sequenced was PBMCs. The source of these receptors is a male donor in good health and CMV-seronegative.

The chain joins TRBV5-4 to TRBJ2-7, with 10 bases identical to TRBD2. The CDR3 has 15 residues. Germline loops: CDR1 SGHNT, CDR2 YYREEE (reference sequence). With V trimmed by 1 base and J by 3 bases, 4 bases remained unmatched. The CDR3 loop reads CASSLRTSGIYEQYF. The DNA of the CDR3 is TGTGCCAGCAGCTTGAGAACTAGCGGGATCTACGAGCAGTACTTC.

V gene TRBV19 combines with J gene TRBJ2-7, with 7 bases fitting TRBD1. The V gene end was trimmed by 1 base and the J gene end by 10 bases; junction bases not matched to a gene: 16. Germline assignment: CDR1 LNHDA and CDR2 SQIVND (reference sequence). This CDR3 spans 16 amino acids. CDR3 in DNA: TGTGCCAGTAGTATAGGGACCGGGACAGCTAGAGGTAGACAGTACTTC. It specifies CASSIGTGTARGRQYF.

This clone appeared many times. The J gene is TRBJ1-5, the V gene TRBV6-5; a possible D gene is TRBD1 (5 bases). There are 14 residues in the CDR3. Germline V CDR1 and CDR2: MNHEY, SVGAGI. V was cut by 6 bases and J by 3 bases, with 12 bases left in between. CDR3 DNA sequence: TGTGCCAGCAGGAGGCCCAGGGTCAATCAGCCCCAGCATTTT. It specifies CASRRPRVNQPQHF.

This chain joins TRBV7-3 and TRBJ2-1, with 11 nucleotides matching TRBD2. Germline V CDR1 and CDR2: SGHTA, FQGTGA. The CDR3 contains 15 residues. V gave up 0 bases and J gave up 6 bases; unmatched junction bases: 1. The CDR3, as DNA: TGTGCCAGCAGCTTAACGACTAGCGGGGCCAATGAGCAGTTCTTC. It specifies CASSLTTSGANEQFF.

The V call is TRBV18, the J call TRBJ1-5; 8 bases are a match to TRBD1. With V trimmed by 3 bases and J by 2 bases, 3 bases remained unmatched. The CDR3 extends over 15 amino acids. Germline V CDR1 and CDR2: KGHSH, LQKENI. CDR3 region: CASSPGQGGNQPQHF. CDR3 in DNA: TGTGCCAGCTCACCCGGACAGGGCGGCAATCAGCCCCAGCATTTT.

The genes are TRBV18 and TRBJ2-5; maybe TRBD1 (5 bases). Germline V CDR1 and CDR2: KGHSH, LQKENI. CDR3 length: 13 residues. Trimming left V 3 bases short and J 4 bases short, with 9 bases between. The CDR3 is CASSPGQTETQYF. CDR3 in DNA: TGTGCCAGCTCACCGGGGCAGACAGAGACCCAGTACTTC.

The genes are TRBV11-1 and TRBJ2-3; TRBD1 aligns across 8 bases. V shed 4 bases, J shed 4 bases, and the junction held 7 bases outside the gene matches. Germline V lookup: CDR1 SGHAT, CDR2 FQDESV (reference sequence). The CDR3 consists of 15 residues. Here the CDR3 DNA reads TGTGCCAGCAGCTCCTGGACAGGGAAAGCAGATACGCAGTATTTT. The encoded protein is CASSSWTGKADTQYF.